This TCR beta chain was observed in a study of spatial heterogeneity in lung cancer. Overall study results and limits: Mutation tallies in tumors tracked expanded intratumoral alpha and beta TCR counts.

Indicated time point: sample taken at primary tumor resection. TCRdb called the 5' RACE reads again in MiXCR, with one record for every CDR3 protein. This table holds roughly 28,000 distinct CDR3 sequences, less than 9% found once. As for this clonotype: The antigen is unknown.

Germline-derived CDR1 and CDR2 are MDHEN and SYDVKM. Between the trimmed V and J ends, which lost 6 bases and 2 bases, there was a span of 11 bases. The CDR3 is 13 residues long. This TCR was recovered from a male donor with early-stage non-small cell lung cancer. The chain is built from TRBV28 and TRBJ2-7; no clear D gene. The sequences come from lung tumor tissue, collected at surgery. DNA for the CDR3: TGTGCCAGCAGCCCCCGACTTACCTACGAGCAGTACTTC. Protein: CASSPRLTYEQYF.